A selection of T cell receptor beta chains follows, all from one sample in a study of T cell responses to AZD1222 COVID-19 vaccine. Produced via immunoSEQ multiplex PCR; TCRdb's table is partial and in-frame only. The sample holds about 77,000 clones, 80% to 95% seen once. Here the sequenced sample was peripheral blood, taken 28 days after the second AZD1222 dose. The receptors originated from an adult who received the AZD1222 COVID-19 vaccine. Both conserved end residues are part of each CDR3. A D gene is named only where the DNA matches it firmly. The size of a clone is reported for some rows only, either as once, few or many, or as a class for expanded clones.

J,D,size,V,DNA,CDR3
TRBJ2-3,TRBD2,.,TRBV7-6,TGTGCCAGCAGCCTATCTCCAGGGGGTAGCGGGAGAAATACGCAGTATTTT,CASSLSPGGSGRNTQYF
TRBJ2-1,TRBD1,.,TRBV11-3,TGTGCCAGCAGCCCCCGGACAGGGATCAATGAGCAGTTCTTC,CASSPRTGINEQFF
TRBJ2-6,TRBD1,few,TRBV27,TGTGCCAGCAGCCGACAGGGGTCTTCTGGGGCCAACGTCCTGACTTTC,CASSRQGSSGANVLTF
TRBJ2-7,TRBD1,.,TRBV5-1,TGCGCCAGCAGCTTGGAGGGACAGGTTCGGCGCGCCGAGCAGTACTTC,CASSLEGQVRRAEQYF
TRBJ1-3,.,.,TRBV6-6,TGTGCCAGCAGTCCTCCAGGCAGTATCTCTGGAAACACCATATATTTT,CASSPPGSISGNTIYF
TRBJ1-3,.,.,TRBV19,TGTGCCAGTACTTATTTTGGTGGACAGATATCCTCTGGAAACACCATATATTTT,CASTYFGGQISSGNTIYF
TRBJ1-6,.,.,TRBV2,TGTGCCAGCAGACCGGAAGGTATTGGGAATTCACCCCTCCACTTT,CASRPEGIGNSPLHF
TRBJ2-5,.,.,TRBV6-2/TRBV6-3,TGTGCCAGCAGTTACCTGGGCAGTCAAGAGACCCAGTACTTC,CASSYLGSQETQYF
TRBJ2-2,.,.,TRBV6-5,TGTGCCAGCAGCCCCGCGGGACCCAACACCGGGGAGCTGTTTTTT,CASSPAGPNTGELFF
TRBJ2-7,TRBD2,.,TRBV5-1,TGCGCCAGCAGCCCCGGGACTAGCGGGAGAGGGTCCTACGAGCAGTACTTC,CASSPGTSGRGSYEQYF
TRBJ2-7,.,.,TRBV7-2,TGTGCCAGCAGCTCGTACTACGAGCAGTACTTC,CASSSYYEQYF
TRBJ2-3,.,.,TRBV19,TGTGCCAGTAGTATAGCCTTCACAGATACGCAGTATTTT,CASSIAFTDTQYF
TRBJ1-1,.,.,TRBV6-1,TGTGCCAGCAGTGATTGGGGGAGGAACACTGAAGCTTTCTTT,CASSDWGRNTEAFF
TRBJ2-6,.,.,TRBV9,TGTGCCAGCAGCGCCCAGACAGCCGGGGCCAACGTCCTGACTTTC,CASSAQTAGANVLTF
TRBJ2-1,.,.,TRBV15,TGTGCCACCAGCAGAGATCTCGGACTACGCAATGAGCAGTTCTTC,CATSRDLGLRNEQFF
TRBJ2-2,.,.,TRBV24-1,TGTGCCACCGGCCTGAGAGGGGCCGGGGAGCTGTTTTTT,CATGLRGAGELFF
TRBJ2-5,.,.,TRBV7-6,TGTGCCAGCAGCTTTTCGGAGACCCAGTACTTC,CASSFSETQYF
TRBJ2-7,TRBD1,.,TRBV7-8,TGTGCCAGCAGCTCCGGGACAGACTACGAGCAGTACTTC,CASSSGTDYEQYF
TRBJ2-2,.,.,TRBV30,TGTGCCTGGAGTGTAACAAGGGGCACCGGGGAGCTGTTTTTT,CAWSVTRGTGELFF
TRBJ1-1,.,.,TRBV29-1,TGCAGCGTAGAGACAGTGGTGAGGGGTGAAGCTTTCTTT,CSVETVVRGEAFF
TRBJ2-7,.,.,TRBV5-5,TGTGCCAGCAGCTACTCCTACGAGCAGTACTTC,CASSYSYEQYF
TRBJ1-3,.,.,TRBV2,TGTGCCAGCAGTGAATACAGGGCCAACTCTGGAAACACCATATATTTT,CASSEYRANSGNTIYF
TRBJ1-1,.,.,TRBV15,TGTGCCACCAGCAGAGGAACAGGCACTGAAGCTTTCTTT,CATSRGTGTEAFF
TRBJ1-5,.,.,TRBV30,TGTGCCTGGGACCAGGGTCCCAATCAGCCCCAGCATTTT,CAWDQGPNQPQHF
TRBJ2-7,TRBD2,.,TRBV6-6,TGTGCCAGCAGCTTACTAGCGGGGGCCCACGAGCAGTACTTC,CASSLLAGAHEQYF
TRBJ2-1,TRBD2,.,TRBV2,TGTGCCAGCTGTAGGGAGGGGTTCAATGAGCAGTTCTTC,CASCREGFNEQFF